This T cell receptor beta chain is from a study of blood T cell repertoires in COVID-19. Study information: The United States, Italy and Spain provided the acute and convalescent COVID-19 samples.

The CDR3 contains 13 residues. CDR1 is GTSNPN, CDR2 SVGIG, per germline (reference sequence). V lost 1 base and J 8 bases, leaving 11 bases between the germline ends. There are a few counts of this clone. Original methodology: Amplification with reference gene primers provided the estimates of nucleated cell counts. Clones were read by immunoSEQ multiplex PCR, and TCRdb kept only the in-frame ones, dropping some. V and J calls and clone size come straight from that table; D and trimming were deduced from the DNA. The repertoire holds about 81,000 clones, with 84% as singletons. Source material: peripheral blood. V is TRBV30 and J is TRBJ1-4; D gene unclear. This clonotype was sampled from a human donor in a cohort sampled during active COVID-19. The CDR3 loop reads CAWSGRVNEKLFF. The DNA for the CDR3 is TGTGCCTGGAGTGGGAGGGTTAACGAAAAACTGTTTTTT.